This is a list of T cell receptor beta chains from one sample in a study of blood T cells in healthy people across ages. One entry per CDR3 protein, called by TCRdb with MiXCR from the 5' RACE reads. The sample lists approximately 760,000 distinct CDR3 sequences; just under 25% were seen once. The sample was also linked to a second study, of T cells of mothers and their children.

Material for sequencing was blood. All receptors come from a boy under 18 in good health. Both conserved end residues are part of each CDR3. D genes are given only for firm matches. The size field is filled for only some rows; it gives once, few, many or a size class.

TRBD1 TRBJ1-2 TRBV12-3/TRBV12-4 - TGTGCCAGCAGTTTTGACAGGGGCTTTAACTATGGCTACACCTTC CASSFDRGFNYGYTF
TRBD1 TRBJ2-6 TRBV10-3 - TGTGCCATCGGACAGGGCTTAGGGTACTCTGGGGCCAACGTCCTGACTTTC CAIGQGLGYSGANVLTF
TRBD2 TRBJ2-5 TRBV3-1 - TGTGCCAGCAGCCAAGATCTAGCGGGGGGTTCGGAGAAGACCCAGTACTTC CASSQDLAGGSEKTQYF
- TRBJ2-7 TRBV13 - TGTGCCAGCAGCTTGGGACTCCTTCCCCACGAGCAGTACTTC CASSLGLLPHEQYF
TRBD1 TRBJ2-1 TRBV6-2/TRBV6-3 few TGTGCCAGCAGTTTTTACAGGGGGTACAATGAGCAGTTCTTC CASSFYRGYNEQFF
- TRBJ1-1 TRBV25-1 few TGTGCCAGCAGTTTCCCGGAGGGGGGCAGGACTGAAGCTTTCTTT CASSFPEGGRTEAFF
- TRBJ2-1 TRBV15 - TGTGCCACCAGCAGAGGCGCCACAAGGCAGTTCTTC CATSRGATRQFF
TRBD1 TRBJ2-5 TRBV7-9 - TGTGCCAGCAGCGACGACGGACAGGGGGACGAGACCCAGTACTTC CASSDDGQGDETQYF
TRBD1 TRBJ1-2 TRBV28 few TGTGCCAGCACCCACAGGTCCCACGGGACAGGGGGTTTACGGGATGGCTACACCTTC CASTHRSHGTGGLRDGYTF
- TRBJ2-4 TRBV4-2 few TGTGCCAGCAGCCAAGACTCCGGGCGGGCCAAAAACATTCAGTACTTC CASSQDSGRAKNIQYF
TRBD1 TRBJ2-5 TRBV7-6 few TGTGCCAGCAGCCCGGGGACAGGGCAGACCCAGTACTTC CASSPGTGQTQYF
- TRBJ2-7 TRBV20-1 few TGCAGTGCTAGGGGGTCCGCCTACGAGCAGTACTTC CSARGSAYEQYF
- TRBJ1-2 TRBV20-1 - TGCAGTGCTAGAGGTGGAGGGGTTCGCGGCTACACCTTC CSARGGGVRGYTF
TRBD2 TRBJ2-3 TRBV20-1 few TGCAGAGCCGCGGCGGGAGTAACAGATACGCAGTATTTT CRAAAGVTDTQYF
- TRBJ1-4 TRBV5-1 - TGCGCCAGCAGCTTGGCCCGGGACGTTGGTGAAAAACTGTTTTTT CASSLARDVGEKLFF
- TRBJ2-5 TRBV7-8 - TGTGCCAGCAGCTTACCGAGGCTTCAGGAGACCCAGTACTTC CASSLPRLQETQYF
- TRBJ2-7 TRBV28 - TGTGCCAGCAGTCCCGGACTATACAACTACGAGCAGTACTTC CASSPGLYNYEQYF
- TRBJ2-3 TRBV5-1 once TGCGCCAGCAGCCACGCCTCGCCGGATACGCAGTATTTT CASSHASPDTQYF
- TRBJ2-7 TRBV12-3/TRBV12-4 - TGTGCCAGCGCCCTGTCCAGCTACGAGCAGTACTTC CASALSSYEQYF
- TRBJ2-5 TRBV27 few TGTGCCAGCAGTTTACTAGCCCACAACCAAGAGACCCAGTACTTC CASSLLAHNQETQYF
- TRBJ1-1 TRBV5-1 few TGCGCCAGCAGCTTAGGCATCCAAACGAACACTGAAGCTTTCTTT CASSLGIQTNTEAFF
- TRBJ2-1 TRBV29-1 once TGCAGCGTGTTATGGAGAGACTATGACAATGAGCAGTTCTTC CSVLWRDYDNEQFF
TRBD2 TRBJ2-5 TRBV12-3/TRBV12-4 few TGTGCCAGCAGTTTAGGCGGGAGGAGAGGGGAGACCCAGTACTTC CASSLGGRRGETQYF
- TRBJ1-1 TRBV7-2 - TGTGCCAGCAGCTTTGCGGGGGGCACTGAAGCTTTCTTT CASSFAGGTEAFF
- TRBJ2-5 TRBV20-1 - TGCAGTGCTAGAGGAGGAGAAGAGACCCAGTACTTC CSARGGEETQYF
- TRBJ2-7 TRBV3-1 - TGTGCCAGCAGCCATGACCCCCAGGGGACCAAGGACGAGCAGTACTTC CASSHDPQGTKDEQYF
- TRBJ2-2 TRBV12-3/TRBV12-4 - TGTGCCAGCAGTTTATCGGGTTTGACCGGGGAGCTGTTTTTT CASSLSGLTGELFF
- TRBJ2-1 TRBV7-6 - TGTGCCAGCAGCTTAGAGGCTCACAATGAGCAGTTCTTC CASSLEAHNEQFF
TRBD2 TRBJ2-3 TRBV12-3/TRBV12-4 few TGTGCCAGCAGTTTTACGGGGGGGAACACAGATACGCAGTATTTT CASSFTGGNTDTQYF
TRBD2 TRBJ2-1 TRBV7-2 - TGTGCCAGCAGCTTAAATAACCGCGGGGGGTACAATGAGCAGTTCTTC CASSLNNRGGYNEQFF
- TRBJ1-2 TRBV28 - TGTGCCAGCAGTTTACAGGGCGCGGGGCTTGGGGGCTACACCTTC CASSLQGAGLGGYTF
- TRBJ1-4 TRBV6-2/TRBV6-3 few TGTGCCAGCAACGACCCTAATGAAAAACTGTTTTTT CASNDPNEKLFF
- TRBJ2-2 TRBV20-1 few TGCAGTGCTAGCGATCGGACCGGGGAGCTGTTTTTT CSASDRTGELFF
- TRBJ2-7 TRBV6-6 - TGTGCCAGCAGCTTTACAGGTTCAGTAAGCTACGAGCAGTACTTC CASSFTGSVSYEQYF
- TRBJ2-5 TRBV27 - TGTGCCAGCTGGGGGGGCGACCAAGAGACCCAGTACTTC CASWGGDQETQYF
TRBD1 TRBJ2-6 TRBV24-1 few TGTGCCACCAGTGCAAGACAGGGGGAAATCTCTGGGGCCAACGTCCTGACTTTC CATSARQGEISGANVLTF
TRBD2 TRBJ2-1 TRBV11-2 few TGTGCCAGCAGCTTAAATCCTGTCGGGGGACTAGCGCTCTTC CASSLNPVGGLALF
- TRBJ1-1 TRBV29-1 few TGCAGCGTGGGCACTGCAGGTGAAGCTTTCTTT CSVGTAGEAFF
TRBD2 TRBJ2-5 TRBV7-9 - TGTGCCAGCAGCTTAAATATCCGGGAGGGGATACAGGAGACCCAGTACTTC CASSLNIREGIQETQYF
- TRBJ1-2 TRBV6-5 - TGTGCCAGCAGTATAGGGGATAACTATGGCTACACCTTC CASSIGDNYGYTF
- TRBJ2-7 TRBV5-6 few TGTGCCAGCAGCTTCCGGTCCTCCTCCTACGAGCAGTACTTC CASSFRSSSYEQYF
- TRBJ2-5 TRBV6-6 - TGTGCCAGCAGGCCAGGGGTGCGAGAGACCCAGTACTTC CASRPGVRETQYF
TRBD1 TRBJ2-3 TRBV12-3/TRBV12-4 many TGTGCCAGCTCACCCGGACAGGGAGGCACAGATACGCAGTATTTT CASSPGQGGTDTQYF
TRBD2 TRBJ2-1 TRBV15 - TGTGCCACCAGCAGATGGACTAGCGGGGGCTACAATGAGCAGTTCTTC CATSRWTSGGYNEQFF
- TRBJ2-5 TRBV29-1 few TGCAGCGTTAATCAGGGTGGAGGAGAGACCCAGTACTTC CSVNQGGGETQYF
TRBD1 TRBJ2-5 TRBV19 few TGTGCCAGTAGTATGACAGGGCACGATGGAGAGACCCAGTACTTC CASSMTGHDGETQYF
- TRBJ1-4 TRBV4-3 - TGCGCCAGCAGCCAGGGGAGTCCGACGGGGGAAAAACTGTTTTTT CASSQGSPTGEKLFF
- TRBJ2-7 TRBV3-1 - TGTGCCAGCGGCCAAGATTTCAGAGTCTACGAGCAGTACTTC CASGQDFRVYEQYF
- TRBJ2-7 TRBV20-1 - TGCAGTGCTCCGACGTATAGGGGGGGTCTTTACGAGCAGTACTTC CSAPTYRGGLYEQYF
- TRBJ1-2 TRBV3-1 few TGTGCCAGCAGCCCCCAAGGGTACGTCTATGGCTACACCTTC CASSPQGYVYGYTF
TRBD2 TRBJ2-7 TRBV6-2/TRBV6-3 few TGTGCCAGCAGTTACCAACCGGGACTAGCTTTAATGCTGTCATACGAGCAGTACTTC CASSYQPGLALMLSYEQYF
- TRBJ2-1 TRBV5-1 few TGCGCCACGCGGATCTTTGGGGACTTCGCGGATGAGCAGTTCTTC CATRIFGDFADEQFF
TRBD1 TRBJ1-2 TRBV27 - TGTGCCAGCAGGGACCGGGACAGGCCTCTCTATGGCTACACCTTC CASRDRDRPLYGYTF
- TRBJ2-2 TRBV10-3 - TGTGCCATCGGAGGGGCAGGGGGGTCCGCCGGGGAGCTGTTTTTT CAIGGAGGSAGELFF
- TRBJ2-3 TRBV2 few TGTGCCAGCAGTGAATACGGGCGGACGGCCGGCACAGATACGCAGTATTTT CASSEYGRTAGTDTQYF
TRBD1 TRBJ1-4 TRBV27 few TGTGCCAGCAGTCCGGGACAGGGACCGAATGAAAAACTGTTTTTT CASSPGQGPNEKLFF
TRBD2 TRBJ2-7 TRBV7-2 - TGTGCCAGCAGCTTAGCCTTCCTGGCTAGCGGAACCTACGAGCAGTACTTC CASSLAFLASGTYEQYF
- TRBJ1-1 TRBV27 - TGTGCCAGCAGTGGAAACATGAACACTGAAGCTTTCTTT CASSGNMNTEAFF
TRBD2 TRBJ2-3 TRBV7-3 once TGTGCCGGCAGCGGGCAAGCGGGGGGCACAGATACGCAGTATTTT CAGSGQAGGTDTQYF